This entry lists 27 T cell receptor beta chains sequenced from one sample in a study of T cells in Graves' hyperthyroidism and ophthalmopathy (dated by TCRdb to the late 2010s). Libraries were built with multiplex PCR. For sequencing, an Illumina HiSeq 2000 was employed. TCR beta CDR3 regions were amplified from RNA transcripts. A first-round RT-PCR of the TCR CDR3 used the HTBI primer set with the Qiagen OneStep RT-PCR kit. TCRdb reran the public reads through fastp at Q25 and MiXCR, keeping productive beta chains. Entries that share a CDR3 protein sequence are merged under the most common genes and DNA. This sample comprises hundreds of thousands of distinct CDR3 sequences, under 20% of them detected only once. The leading ten clones occupy roughly 17% of the sample. The source material was blood. Every receptor here comes from a woman between 50 and 59 years old with Graves' hyperthyroidism that later progressed to Graves' ophthalmopathy.

The V gene is TRBV12-3 or TRBV12-4, the J gene TRBJ1-4; possibly TRBD1 for D (6 bases). The CDR3 loop spans 16 amino acids. Trimming removed 6 bases from V and 7 bases from J, with 21 bases in between. CDR3 in amino acids: CASRRNTGSEGEKLFF. The CDR3 nucleotides read TGTGCCAGCAGGAGAAATACAGGGAGCGAAGGTGAAAAACTGTTTTTT.

This chain joins TRBV15 and TRBJ1-2; the D is unclear. The CDR3 spans 16 residues. Germline loops: CDR1 LNHNV, CDR2 YYDKDF (reference sequence). Between the trimmed V and J ends, which lost 6 bases and 0 bases, there was a span of 17 bases. CDR3 bases: TGTGCCACCAGTCCGAGAAGGTCGGTGGCTAACTATGGCTACACCTTC. This encodes CATSPRRSVANYGYTF.

This clonotype showed up just a few times. The chain joins TRBV27 to TRBJ1-2; D might be TRBD1 (5 bases). The germline V gene has CDR1 MNHEY and CDR2 SMNVEV (reference sequence). This CDR3 has 16 residues. Trimming removed 2 bases from V and 7 bases from J, with 20 bases in between. The CDR3 DNA sequence: TGTGCCAGCAGTTTAATCGGGGGAGTAGGCCTGGGTGGCTACACCTTC. Translated: CASSLIGGVGLGGYTF.

At least ten counts were recorded for this clonotype. The gene calls are TRBV6-1 and TRBJ1-5; D perhaps matches TRBD1 (6 bases). This CDR3 is 14 amino acids long. With 3 bases removed from V and 3 bases from J, the gap between germline ends came to 9 bases. From germline, CDR1 is MNHNS and CDR2 SASEGT. Here the CDR3 reads CASSDGQYNQPQHF. CDR3 bases: TGTGCCAGCAGTGATGGACAGTACAATCAGCCCCAGCATTTT.

The V and J genes are TRBV19 and TRBJ2-1, with 12 nucleotides matching TRBD1. Trimming took 2 bases from V and 6 from J; bases not matched to a gene: 8. Germline CDR1 and CDR2: LNHDA and SQIVND (reference sequence). CDR3 size: 17 residues. The DNA for the CDR3 is TGTGCCAGTAGTATATCACCGGGGACAGGGGGCTCCAATGAGCAGTTCTTC. Residues: CASSISPGTGGSNEQFF. Filled out from reference TRBV19 and TRBJ2-1, the complete variable domain reads DGGITQSPKYLFRKEGQNVTLSCEQNLNHDAMYWYRQDPGQGLRLIYYSQIVNDFQKGDIAEGYSVSREKKESFPLTVTSAQKNPTAFYLCASSISPGTGGSNEQFFGPGTRLTVL.

This clonotype has a handful of counts. The junction shows a germline mismatch at one end, possibly a read error. CDR3 amino acids: CATNRDRWSGETSAAFF. In DNA, the CDR3 is TGTGCCACCAACAGAGATAGGTGGAGCGGGGAGACAAGCGCTGCTTTCTTT. The rearrangement joins TRBV15 to TRBJ1-1; D uncertain. The germline gives CDR1 LNHNV, CDR2 YYDKDF (reference sequence). The CDR3 length is 17 residues. Full variable domain (outside the CDR3, taken from reference TRBV15 and TRBJ1-1): DAMVIQNPRYQVTQFGKPVTLSCSQTLNHNVMYWYQQKSSQAPKLLFHYYDKDFNNEADTPDNFQSRRPNTSFCFLDIRSPGLGDTAMYLCATNRDRWSGETSAAFFGQGTRLTVV.

A remark on this clonotype: At one of its ends the junction is not consistent with the germline gene, which may arise from a read error. The chain is built from TRBV2 and TRBJ1-1; D unclear. CDR3 size: 13 residues. Germline CDR1 is SNHLY and CDR2 is FYNNEI. The CDR3 DNA reads as TGTGCCAGCAGTCGAAACACAAACACTGAAGCTTCCTTT. Its protein product is CASSRNTNTEASF. The full variable domain, with the rest looked up from reference TRBV2 and TRBJ1-1, is EPEVTQTPSHQVTQMGQEVILRCVPISNHLYFYWYRQILGQKVEFLVSFYNNEISEKSEIFDDQFSVERPDGSNFTLKIRSTKLEDSAMYFCASSRNTNTEASFGQGTRLTVV.

The chain has TRBV2 and TRBJ2-2, with no clear D. Germline CDR1 and CDR2: SNHLY and FYNNEI. The CDR3 runs 15 residues. V lost 3 bases and J 5 bases, leaving 13 bases between the germline ends. CDR3 amino acids: CASSEKGFSTGELFF. In nucleotides, the CDR3 is TGTGCCAGCAGTGAGAAGGGCTTTTCGACCGGGGAGCTGTTTTTT.

In this sample, this clonotype turned up a few times. The V and J genes are TRBV19 and TRBJ2-2; D is ambiguous. The CDR3 is made up of 13 amino acids. In germline, CDR1 is LNHDA, CDR2 SQIVND (reference sequence). Between the trimmed V and J ends, which lost 1 base and 3 bases, there was a span of 3 bases. This CDR3 reads CASSIGYTGELFF. The DNA of the CDR3 is TGTGCCAGTAGTATAGGTTACACCGGGGAGCTGTTTTTT. Drawing the rest from reference TRBV19 and TRBJ2-2, the complete variable domain is DGGITQSPKYLFRKEGQNVTLSCEQNLNHDAMYWYRQDPGQGLRLIYYSQIVNDFQKGDIAEGYSVSREKKESFPLTVTSAQKNPTAFYLCASSIGYTGELFFGEGSRLTVL.

V and J are TRBV19 and TRBJ1-5; D may be TRBD1 (6 bases). Germline loops: CDR1 LNHDA, CDR2 SQIVND (reference sequence). The CDR3 length is 13 residues. Trimming removed 4 bases from V and 6 bases from J, with 10 bases in between. In nucleotides, the CDR3 is TGTGCCAGTAGTAACTCCAGGGGTCAGCCCCAGCATTTT. It yields the protein CASSNSRGQPQHF.

This clonotype was observed many times. The chain has TRBV30 and TRBJ2-2, with D hard to call. This CDR3 comprises 14 residues. Germline V gene data show CDR1 as GTSNPN and CDR2 as SVGIG (reference sequence). Trimming pared 2 bases from V and 6 bases from J, leaving 13 bases between. The CDR3 coding sequence is TGTGCCTGGAGTTCCGGGCCAGCACCCGGGGAGCTGTTTTTT. Translated, it gives CAWSSGPAPGELFF.

This clonotype showed up many times. The V call is TRBV3-1, the J call TRBJ1-1, with 8 bases fitting TRBD1. Germline V gene data show CDR1 as LGHDT and CDR2 as YNNKEL (reference sequence). Germline trimming cut 2 bases from V and 0 bases from J; bases unmatched to any gene: 11. This CDR3 is built from 18 residues. The CDR3 coding sequence is TGTGCCAGCAGCCAAACCCTAGGACAGGGACCCGTGAACACTGAAGCTTTCTTT. Translating gives CASSQTLGQGPVNTEAFF.

Only a few counts were recorded for this clonotype. The rearrangement joins TRBV10-2 to TRBJ2-1; 10 bases map to TRBD2. This CDR3 region has 14 residues. The germline gives CDR1 WSHSY, CDR2 SAAADI. V lost 6 bases and J lost 5; bases outside the gene matches: 4. The CDR3 region has the DNA TGCGCCAGCAGAAAAGCGGGGGGGGACAATGAGCAGTTCTTC. Protein: CASRKAGGDNEQFF.

This clonotype was found many times. The chain combines TRBV2 with TRBJ1-5, with a weak D call TRBD1 (6 bases). V was shortened by 7 bases and J by 2 bases, with 21 bases between the two germline ends. This CDR3 is 17 amino acids long. Germline CDR1 reads SNHLY; CDR2 reads FYNNEI. The CDR3 is CASTLGGDTIGNQPQHF. Here the CDR3 DNA reads TGTGCCAGCACCCTAGGGGGGGACACTATAGGCAATCAGCCCCAGCATTTT.

The chain employs TRBV19 and TRBJ2-3; 9 bases are a match to TRBD2. The germline gives CDR1 LNHDA, CDR2 SQIVND (reference sequence). Losses at the gene ends were 5 bases for V and 2 bases for J; bases not matched to a gene: 5. The CDR3 has 15 residues. For the CDR3, the DNA is TGTGCCAGTAGTTCGAGCGGGGGGAACACAGATACGCAGTATTTT. Protein sequence: CASSSSGGNTDTQYF.

This chain joins TRBV30 and TRBJ2-7; the D call may be TRBD1 or TRBD2 (6 bases each). Trimming took 1 base from V and 2 from J, leaving 12 bases between them. The CDR3 totals 14 residues. Germline values: CDR1 GTSNPN, CDR2 SVGIG (reference sequence). The CDR3: CAWSDPGAPYEQYF. CDR3 bases: TGTGCCTGGAGTGACCCGGGGGCCCCCTACGAGCAGTACTTC. Supplemented by reference TRBV30 and TRBJ2-7, the full variable domain reads SQTIHQWPATLVQPVGSPLSLECTVEGTSNPNLYWYRQAAGRGLQLLFYSVGIGQISSEVPQNLSASRPQDRQFILSSKKLLLSDSGFYLCAWSDPGAPYEQYFGPGTRLTVT.

This clonotype was seen ten or more times. V is TRBV2 and J is TRBJ2-7; D is unresolved. V was cut by 7 bases and J by 5 bases, with 15 bases left in between. Germline loops: CDR1 SNHLY, CDR2 FYNNEI. This CDR3 spans 13 amino acids. This chain's CDR3 is CASMSGLVHEQYF. The CDR3, as DNA: TGTGCCAGCATGTCGGGTCTAGTGCACGAGCAGTACTTC.

V usage is TRBV4-1 and J usage is TRBJ1-6, with D hard to call. This CDR3 region has 15 residues. The V end was cut by 3 bases, the J end by 8 bases, with 14 bases between. CDR1 MGHRA and CDR2 YSYEKL come from the germline V gene. CDR3 loop: CASSHAVRPDSPLHF. In DNA form, the CDR3 reads TGCGCCAGCAGCCACGCCGTGCGCCCCGATTCACCCCTCCACTTT.

This clonotype was seen more than once but under ten times. The chain links TRBV27 to TRBJ1-1; possibly TRBD1 for D (6 bases). The V and J ends lost 6 bases and 3 bases respectively, with 32 bases between them. CDR1 MNHEY and CDR2 SMNVEV come from the germline V gene (reference sequence). This CDR3 comprises 20 residues. CDR3: CASRGAAEGSGHQEHTEAFF. In DNA, the CDR3 is TGTGCCAGCAGGGGGGCGGCAGAGGGATCGGGACACCAAGAACACACTGAAGCTTTCTTT.

There are a few counts of this clonotype. The chain links TRBV7-9 to TRBJ1-6; 7 bases match TRBD1. The ends lost 2 bases at V and 7 bases at J; junction bases unmatched: 5. This CDR3 contains 15 residues. Germline CDR1 SEHNR, CDR2 FQNEAQ (reference sequence). CDR3: CASSLKGTENSPLHF. DNA for the CDR3: TGTGCCAGCAGCTTAAAGGGGACAGAAAATTCACCCCTCCACTTT.

The chain is built from TRBV6-2 or TRBV6-3 and TRBJ2-7; D remains ambiguous. The CDR3 extends over 11 amino acids. Germline loops: CDR1 MNHEY, CDR2 SVGEGT. V lost 7 bases and J lost 5, with 9 bases in between. The CDR3 DNA follows: TGTGCCAGCAACCGAGGACACGAGCAGTACTTC. Encoded protein: CASNRGHEQYF.

The sample holds a few counts of this clonotype. V gene TRBV3-1 combines with J gene TRBJ2-3; TRBD2 matches 9 bases. This CDR3 spans 16 amino acids. Germline V lookup: CDR1 LGHDT, CDR2 YNNKEL (reference sequence). J gave up 1 base and V 4 bases, and 6 bases lay outside the gene matches. This CDR3 is CASSPTSSGGTDTQYF. The CDR3 coding sequence is TGTGCCAGCAGCCCCACATCTAGCGGGGGCACAGATACGCAGTATTTT.

The chain is built from TRBV3-1 and TRBJ2-5; 8 nucleotides align to TRBD2. Germline V gene lookup returns CDR1 LGHDT and CDR2 YNNKEL (reference sequence). V was clipped by 1 base and J by 0 bases; unmatched bases: 7. CDR3 length: 17 amino acids. The CDR3 loop is CASSQVGSGAYQETQYF. The CDR3 nucleotides are TGTGCCAGCAGCCAAGTTGGTAGCGGGGCTTACCAAGAGACCCAGTACTTC.

This clonotype was detected ten times or more. The chain links TRBV5-1 to TRBJ2-2; 10 bases align to TRBD1. The CDR3 totals 18 residues. V lost 1 base to trimming and J lost 6 bases; unmatched junction nucleotides: 12. CDR1 SGHRS and CDR2 YFSETQ come from the germline V gene. CDR3 region: CASSLLGQGSQIPGELFF. As DNA, the CDR3 is TGCGCCAGCAGCTTGCTGGGACAGGGGAGTCAGATCCCCGGGGAGCTGTTTTTT.

This clonotype was seen a handful of times. Here the CDR3 reads CASSQVTVNEKLFF. CDR3 sequence (DNA): TGCGCCAGCAGCCAAGTCACAGTTAATGAAAAACTGTTTTTT. This chain uses TRBV4-1 with TRBJ1-4; D unresolved. Germline assignment: CDR1 MGHRA and CDR2 YSYEKL. V lost 1 base and J 4 bases, leaving 7 bases between the germline ends. The CDR3 contains 14 residues.

This clonotype turned up a few times. The CDR3 region is CASSRGQLINYGYTF. The DNA of the CDR3 is TGCGCCAGCAGCCGCGGACAGCTGATAAACTATGGCTACACCTTC. This rearrangement joins TRBV4-1 to TRBJ1-2; possibly TRBD1 for D (6 bases). Deletions cut 4 bases from V and 2 bases from J, with 14 bases between. CDR1 is MGHRA, CDR2 YSYEKL, per germline. CDR3 size: 15 residues.

This clonotype has just a few counts. The DNA for the CDR3 is TGTGCCAGCAAAGGACAGGGCCGCAATCAGCCCCAGCATTTT. Amino acid sequence: CASKGQGRNQPQHF. The chain joins TRBV2 to TRBJ1-5, with TRBD1 matching over 8 bases. Germline V gives CDR1 SNHLY, CDR2 FYNNEI. J was trimmed by 2 bases and V by 7 bases; bases with no gene match: 4. The CDR3 consists of 14 residues.